The 24 T cell receptor beta chains listed next were all sequenced from one sample in a study of shared clonotypes between healthy human individuals (dated by TCRdb to 2020 to 2021). The library came from the immunoSEQ multiplex PCR assay. TCRdb's version of the immuneACCESS table is confined to in-frame rearrangements and falls short of the full clone set. An unresolved V gene accounts for under half of the shortfall where checked; the remainder is of unknown origin. The sample includes roughly 400,000 clones, with around 96% observed a single time. The ten largest account for around 0.32% of the sample. Material for sequencing was memory CD8+ T cells sorted from blood. The cell subset or site tag for this specimen amounts to: CD45RO+ cells pooled with CCR7-negative TemRA cells. These receptors were taken from a man aged 30 to 45 in good health.

This rearrangement joins TRBV28 to TRBJ2-7, with TRBD1 identical over 9 bases. Germline V gives CDR1 MDHEN, CDR2 SYDVKM. The V segment lost 5 bases and the J segment 5 bases; nucleotides outside the gene matches: 4. This CDR3 region has 13 residues. CDR3 in amino acids: CASSPTGGHEQYF. CDR3 coding DNA: TGTGCCAGCAGTCCAACAGGGGGCCACGAGCAGTACTTC.

The CDR3 reads CASSRTSGDTDTQYF. DNA for the CDR3: TGTGCCAGCAGTAGGACTAGCGGGGATACAGATACGCAGTATTTT. The gene calls are TRBV28 and TRBJ2-3, with TRBD2 matching 12 bases. CDR1 and CDR2 (germline): MDHEN, SYDVKM. The CDR3 totals 15 residues. Trimming at V came to 5 bases and at J to 3 bases, leaving 3 bases not matched to a gene.

This CDR3 reads CASSLARDRGETQYF. In DNA, the CDR3 is TGTGCCAGCAGCTTAGCCCGGGACAGAGGAGAGACCCAGTACTTC. J is TRBJ2-5 and V is TRBV7-9; 7 nucleotides agree with TRBD1. The CDR3 contains 15 residues. With 0 bases clipped from V and 4 bases from J, the junction kept 5 bases outside the gene matches. Germline CDR1 SEHNR, CDR2 FQNEAQ (reference sequence).

The V call is TRBV10-3, the J call TRBJ2-1; no clear D. Germline V CDR1 and CDR2: ENHRY, SYGVKD. The length of the CDR3 is 12 residues. Trimming pared 3 bases from V and 9 bases from J, leaving 9 bases between. The CDR3 here is CAISDYLGEQFF. CDR3 sequence (DNA): TGTGCCATCAGTGACTACTTGGGTGAGCAGTTCTTC.

The V call is TRBV2, the J call TRBJ2-3; a possible D gene is TRBD1 (5 bases). The CDR3 covers 13 residues. Between the trimmed V and J ends, which lost 5 bases and 2 bases, there was a span of 8 bases. Germline CDR1 SNHLY, CDR2 FYNNEI. CDR3 nucleotides: TGTGCCAGCAGTAACGGACACACAGATACGCAGTATTTT. This codes for CASSNGHTDTQYF. Based on the CDR3 plus reference TRBV2 and TRBJ2-3, the full variable domain is EPEVTQTPSHQVTQMGQEVILRCVPISNHLYFYWYRQILGQKVEFLVSFYNNEISEKSEIFDDQFSVERPDGSNFTLKIRSTKLEDSAMYFCASSNGHTDTQYFGPGTRLTVL.

The chain couples TRBV10-3 to TRBJ2-2, with TRBD1 as a possible D gene (6 bases). This CDR3 spans 15 amino acids. Germline loops: CDR1 ENHRY, CDR2 SYGVKD. Trimming removed 2 bases at V and 0 bases at J, with 7 bases between. This chain's CDR3 is CAISENRANTGELFF. CDR3 DNA: TGTGCCATCAGTGAGAACAGGGCGAACACCGGGGAGCTGTTTTTT.

This clone was counted once. V is TRBV29-1 and J is TRBJ1-1; D possibly corresponds to TRBD1 (5 bases). This CDR3 region has 12 residues. Trimming removed 8 bases from V and 2 bases from J, with 12 bases in between. In germline, CDR1 is SQVTM, CDR2 ANQGSEA. The CDR3 nucleotides are TGCAGCATACCAGACAGTAACACTGAAGCTTTCTTT. It is translated as CSIPDSNTEAFF. Full variable domain (remainder filled in from reference TRBV29-1 and TRBJ1-1): SAVISQKPSRDICQRGTSLTIQCQVDSQVTMMFWYRQQPGQSLTLIATANQGSEATYESGFVIDKFPISRPNLTFSTLTVSNMSPEDSSIYLCSIPDSNTEAFFGQGTRLTVV.

The rearrangement joins TRBV7-9 to TRBJ2-1; D is perhaps TRBD2 (5 bases). This CDR3 has 14 amino acids. V lost 8 bases to trimming and J lost 4 bases, with 15 bases between them. Germline V CDR1 and CDR2: SEHNR, FQNEAQ (reference sequence). Here the CDR3 DNA reads TGTGCCAGCTCCGGGGTAGCAGTATACAATGAGCAGTTCTTC. Amino acid sequence: CASSGVAVYNEQFF. Looking up the rest from reference TRBV7-9 and TRBJ2-1 gives the full variable domain: DTGVSQNPRHKITKRGQNVTFRCDPISEHNRLYWYRQTLGQGPEFLTYFQNEAQLEKSRLLSDRFSAERPKGSFSTLEIQRTEQGDSAMYLCASSGVAVYNEQFFGPGTRLTVL.

The rearrangement links TRBV30 to TRBJ2-2, with a weak D call TRBD1 (6 bases). The germline gives CDR1 GTSNPN, CDR2 SVGIG (reference sequence). CDR3 size: 13 residues. V was clipped by 0 bases and J by 4 bases, with 6 bases between them. The CDR3 loop reads CAWSVQGTGELFF. The CDR3 coding sequence is TGTGCCTGGAGTGTACAGGGCACCGGGGAGCTGTTTTTT.

Remarks on this clone: It is unclear where the CDR3 begins or ends on the DNA, so no DNA is shown, and the CDR3 is as TCRdb lists it. The genes are TRBV21-1 and TRBJ2-7; the table's D call, TRBD2, has no DNA check behind it. TRBV21-1 is tagged as a pseudogene. Termini included, the CDR3 measures 13 amino acids. The CDR3 here is CASYSCASYEQYF.

The chain links TRBV28 to TRBJ1-2; 7 nucleotides line up with TRBD1. This CDR3 contains 14 residues. CDR1 is MDHEN and CDR2 is SYDVKM in the germline V gene. J was trimmed by 3 bases and V by 2 bases; bases with no gene match: 3. This CDR3 is CASSLLDRDYGYTF. The CDR3 DNA follows: TGTGCCAGCAGTTTACTCGACAGGGACTATGGCTACACCTTC.

The CDR3 DNA is TGTGCCAGTCGGACAGGGAGGTACGAGCAGTACTTC. Translation gives CASRTGRYEQYF. The rearrangement links TRBV2 to TRBJ2-7; the match to TRBD1 covers 8 bases. The CDR3 is 12 residues long. V lost 9 bases, J lost 4 bases, and 5 bases stayed unmatched. Germline V gene sequence: CDR1 SNHLY, CDR2 FYNNEI. The full variable domain, with the rest looked up from reference TRBV2 and TRBJ2-7, is EPEVTQTPSHQVTQMGQEVILRCVPISNHLYFYWYRQILGQKVEFLVSFYNNEISEKSEIFDDQFSVERPDGSNFTLKIRSTKLEDSAMYFCASRTGRYEQYFGPGTRLTVT.

Here the CDR3 reads CAWSVAGGSGGYTF. CDR3 in DNA: TGTGCCTGGAGTGTGGCAGGGGGTAGCGGTGGCTACACCTTC. The V gene is TRBV30, the J gene TRBJ1-2; TRBD1 matches 7 bases. This CDR3 has 14 amino acids. Germline loops: CDR1 GTSNPN, CDR2 SVGIG (reference sequence). The V and J ends lost 0 bases and 7 bases, in that order; junction bases with no gene match: 8. Full variable domain (missing parts from reference TRBV30 and TRBJ1-2): SQTIHQWPATLVQPVGSPLSLECTVEGTSNPNLYWYRQAAGRGLQLLFYSVGIGQISSEVPQNLSASRPQDRQFILSSKKLLLSDSGFYLCAWSVAGGSGGYTFGSGTRLTVV.

This sequence joins TRBV11-2 and TRBJ1-1; no clear D gene. Trimming removed 5 bases from V and 6 bases from J, with 13 bases in between. The CDR3 length is 13 residues. CDR1 and CDR2 (germline): SGHAT, FQNNGV. The CDR3 nucleotides are TGTGCCAGCAGCGGAACAGCCTTTGCTGAAGCTTTCTTT. This gives the protein CASSGTAFAEAFF.

This chain joins TRBV19 and TRBJ2-1; 11 bases fit TRBD2. CDR1 LNHDA and CDR2 SQIVND come from the germline V gene (reference sequence). The CDR3 consists of 16 residues. V was clipped by 6 bases and J by 6 bases; unmatched bases: 10. The CDR3 region has the DNA TGTGCCAGTAGATCGGTCGGGCTAGCGGGGGGCAATGAGCAGTTCTTC. This gives the protein CASRSVGLAGGNEQFF. Together with reference TRBV19 and TRBJ2-1, the CDR3 gives the full variable domain: DGGITQSPKYLFRKEGQNVTLSCEQNLNHDAMYWYRQDPGQGLRLIYYSQIVNDFQKGDIAEGYSVSREKKESFPLTVTSAQKNPTAFYLCASRSVGLAGGNEQFFGPGTRLTVL.

Note on this clone: Other DNA sequences of this sample code for an identical CDR3. The chain recombines TRBV5-1 with TRBJ2-7; no clear D. V lost 5 bases, J lost 0 bases, and 6 bases lay in between. CDR1 is SGHRS and CDR2 is YFSETQ in the germline V gene. This CDR3 is 12 amino acids long. The CDR3 region is CASRAGSYEQYF. CDR3 nucleotides: TGCGCCAGCAGAGCCGGCTCCTACGAGCAGTACTTC.

The J gene is TRBJ2-6, the V gene TRBV6-1; a weak D match, TRBD1 (5 bases). This CDR3 spans 15 amino acids. The germline V gene encodes CDR1 MNHNS and CDR2 SASEGT. Trimming shortened V by 1 base and J by 2 bases, and 6 bases separated the two germline ends. CDR3 loop: CASSEGGAGANVLTF. CDR3 DNA sequence: TGTGCCAGCAGTGAAGGGGGCGCTGGGGCCAACGTCCTGACTTTC.

Only one count was recorded for this clone. Other nucleotide sequences in the sample specify the same CDR3. The gene calls are TRBV11-2 and TRBJ2-7, with unresolved D. V was trimmed by 0 bases and J by 4 bases, leaving 4 bases between them. Germline loops: CDR1 SGHAT, CDR2 FQNNGV. This CDR3 has 12 residues. CDR3 bases: TGTGCCAGCAGCTTAGACGGGTACGAGCAGTACTTC. Protein: CASSLDGYEQYF.

The genes are TRBV5-4 and TRBJ1-1; tentatively, D is TRBD1 (6 bases). V gave up 2 bases and J gave up 5 bases, with 7 bases separating them. Germline V gene lookup returns CDR1 SGHNT and CDR2 YYREEE (reference sequence). The CDR3 sequence is 12 residues long. The CDR3 here is CASSFRGTEAFF. The CDR3 coding sequence is TGTGCCAGCAGCTTCAGGGGTACTGAAGCTTTCTTT. The full variable domain, in which reference TRBV5-4 and TRBJ1-1 provide the parts outside the CDR3, is ETGVTQSPTHLIKTRGQQVTLRCSSQSGHNTVSWYQQALGQGPQFIFQYYREEENGRGNFPPRFSGLQFPNYSSELNVNALELDDSALYLCASSFRGTEAFFGQGTRLTVV.

The V gene is TRBV12-2, the J gene TRBJ2-3; the listed D gene, TRBD1, was not tested against the DNA. TRBV12-2 represents a pseudogene. The CDR3 runs 18 residues. CDR3 bases: TGTGCAAGTCGCTTAGAACACAGGGGCACTCCAAGCACAGATACGCAGTATTTT. Translated: CASRLEHRGTPSTDTQYF.

The chain uses TRBV19 and TRBJ2-7; the match to TRBD1 covers 10 bases. Germline values: CDR1 LNHDA, CDR2 SQIVND (reference sequence). The CDR3 has 14 amino acids. V lost 4 bases to trimming and J lost 4 bases; unmatched junction nucleotides: 4. As DNA, the CDR3 is TGTGCCAGTAGTACCCCGGGACAGGGGTACGAGCAGTACTTC. Its protein product is CASSTPGQGYEQYF.

The chain joins TRBV28 to TRBJ1-1; 10 bases agree with TRBD1. Per the germline V gene, CDR1 is MDHEN and CDR2 is SYDVKM. The CDR3 is made up of 14 amino acids. Trimming cost V 5 bases and J 5 bases; bases outside gene matches: 5. The DNA of the CDR3 is TGTGCCAGCAGTCACCGGACAGGGGGGACTGAAGCTTTCTTT. Protein sequence: CASSHRTGGTEAFF.

This clone was recorded once. This chain links TRBV5-1 with TRBJ2-7; 11 positions agree with TRBD1. The length of the CDR3 is 17 residues. Germline V gene sequence: CDR1 SGHRS, CDR2 YFSETQ. J gave up 2 bases and V 5 bases, and 12 bases lay outside the gene matches. This CDR3 is CASSTGTGGIGTYEQYF. For the CDR3, the DNA is TGCGCCAGCAGTACCGGGACAGGGGGGATTGGCACCTACGAGCAGTACTTC.

The chain joins TRBV10-3 to TRBJ2-2; TRBD1 aligns across 7 bases. The CDR3 is 12 residues long. Looked up from germline, CDR1 is ENHRY and CDR2 is SYGVKD. V gave up 8 bases and J gave up 4 bases; unmatched junction bases: 1. CDR3 in DNA: TGTGCCATCGGGGACAGCACCGGGGAGCTGTTTTTT. The encoded protein is CAIGDSTGELFF.